Given below is one T cell receptor beta chain in context. Germline CDR1 reads SGDLS; CDR2 reads YYNGEE. V trimming: 0 bases; J trimming: 8 bases; junction bases outside the gene matches: 6. The CDR3 contains 15 residues. This sample was taken from a study of control samples from healthy donors and cancer patients. Assay used: immunoSEQ multiplex PCR; TCRdb lists only in-frame clones, some missing. In the table there are 120,000 or so clones, around 86% of which are singletons. V gene TRBV9 combines with J gene TRBJ2-2; 8 bases match TRBD2. Sample: blood. The clonotype was recovered from a man aged 40-50 years in good health. CDR3 DNA: TGTGCCAGCAGCGTAGGCGGGGGGTACCCTGGGGAGCTGTTTTTT. It specifies CASSVGGGYPGELFF. Full variable domain (outside the CDR3, taken from reference TRBV9 and TRBJ2-2): DSGVTQTPKHLITATGQRVTLRCSPRSGDLSVYWYQQSLDQGLQFLIQYYNGEERAKGNILERFSAQQFPDLHSELNLSSLELGDSALYFCASSVGGGYPGELFFGEGSRLTVL.